The 3 T cell receptor beta chains reported below all come from one sample, sequenced in a study of cytomegalovirus exposure and HLA in healthy donors. The PCR had 60 Vbeta and 13 Jbeta primers. Profiling relied on immunoSEQ multiplex PCR, and the TCRdb table lists in-frame clones only, not all of them. The sample lists 35,000 to 45,000 clones; about 70% were seen once. Sequencing was carried out using PBMCs. The receptors were sampled from a man aged 30 to 39 in good health and CMV-seronegative.

The gene calls are TRBV5-6 and TRBJ2-1; D is perhaps TRBD2 (5 bases). CDR3 length: 12 amino acids. Trimming took 3 bases from V and 5 from J, leaving 6 bases between them. Germline V lookup: CDR1 SGHDT, CDR2 YYEEEE. Here the CDR3 DNA reads TGTGCCAGCAGCTGGGGAGACAATGAGCAGTTCTTC. Protein product: CASSWGDNEQFF.

Only a few counts were recorded for this clone. This chain uses TRBV28 with TRBJ1-6; 11 bases agree with TRBD1. Germline V gene lookup returns CDR1 MDHEN and CDR2 SYDVKM. The CDR3 has 13 amino acids. Unmatched junction bases numbered 11, after V lost 10 bases and J lost 15 bases. The CDR3 sequence: CAIPGTGGYRLHF. CDR3 coding DNA: TGTGCCATCCCGGGGACAGGGGGTTACCGCCTCCACTTT.

About this clone itself: The identical CDR3 is also encoded by other nucleotide sequences in the sample. The chain carries TRBV29-1 and TRBJ2-7, with D perhaps TRBD2 (6 bases). Germline V CDR1 and CDR2: SQVTM, ANQGSEA. The CDR3 is 12 residues long. V dropped 4 bases and J dropped 1 base, with 8 bases sitting between them. The CDR3 DNA sequence: TGCAGCGTTGCCGGGAGTTCCTACGAGCAGTACTTC. This gives the protein CSVAGSSYEQYF.